A single T cell receptor (beta chain) is shown here with its context. The antigen remains unidentified. This sample was taken from a study of post-analysis software for immune sequencing data. Study information: The disease courses covered relapsing-remitting, secondary progressive and progressive-relapsing multiple sclerosis. Study-wide findings and caveats: Strong co-clustering by F measure was seen for same-batch samples. Four or five TRBV segments (TRBV5-6, TRBV5-1 and TRBV20-1 among them) occurred more frequently in patients than in controls.

Unique molecular identifiers featured in each of the TCR beta cDNA libraries. About 500,000 cDNA molecules were obtained per 1 to 10 million input T cells. One entry per CDR3 protein results from TCRdb running MiXCR on the PCR reads. Of approximately 350,000 distinct CDR3 sequences in the sample, roughly 38% were seen once. Germline lookup yields CDR1 MNHEY and CDR2 SVGAGI. The CDR3 length is 14 residues. Trimming cost V 6 bases and J 4 bases, with 15 bases left between them. The sequenced sample consisted of blood. The receptor was derived from a girl aged 10 to 17 with multiple sclerosis. This chain uses TRBV6-5 with TRBJ2-5; D ambiguous. In nucleotides, the CDR3 is TGTGCCAGCAGAAAGCCCTCCCTGAGAGAGACCCAGTACTTC. It translates to CASRKPSLRETQYF.